The entry that follows covers one T cell receptor beta chain sequence. Germline CDR1 SGHTS, CDR2 YDEGEE. V gave up 2 bases and J gave up 0 bases, with 11 bases separating them. The CDR3 length is 16 residues. The source of the sample is a study of blood T cell repertoires in COVID-19. Study summary: T cells, B-cell-depleted T cells, or PBMCs supplied cDNA or gDNA.

Only in-frame clones appear in the TCRdb table, and some are missing; sequencing was by immunoSEQ multiplex PCR. The sample lists 250,000 to 300,000 clones, more than 75% seen once, with 2% to 2.5% in the top ten. This chain uses TRBV5-8 with TRBJ1-4, with TRBD1 as a possible D gene (5 bases). Material: PBMCs or T cells enriched from blood (not recorded which). The TCR comes from a woman aged 40 to 49 with acute COVID-19. CDR3 in DNA: TGTGCCAGCAGCTTTGGCAGGGCCACAACTAATGAAAAACTGTTTTTT. It codes for CASSFGRATTNEKLFF.